Presented here are 6 T cell receptor beta chains from one specimen sequenced in a study of Ad26.COV2.S vaccination and SARS-CoV-2 variants. Indicated treatment: 15 to 20 received Ad26.COV2.S at low or high dose, single or two shots; 5 received placebo; per-sample allocation not given. After the first vaccine or placebo injection, samples were drawn on day 63. The method was immunoSEQ multiplex PCR; TCRdb's version includes in-frame clones alone and lacks a portion of them. The data hold about 350,000 clones, with approximately 81% observed a single time. Source: peripheral blood, taken in a trial of Ad26.COV2.S vaccine versus placebo. Every receptor here comes from a person between 18 and 65 years old who received the Ad26.COV2.S COVID-19 vaccine or a placebo.

The rearrangement joins TRBV11-2 to TRBJ2-2; 8 nucleotides match TRBD2. Germline values: CDR1 SGHAT, CDR2 FQNNGV. The CDR3 is made up of 15 amino acids. V trimming: 3 bases; J trimming: 5 bases; junction bases outside the gene matches: 5. The CDR3 sequence is CASSFAGGGTGELFF. The CDR3 nucleotides read TGTGCCAGCAGCTTCGCGGGAGGTGGGACCGGGGAGCTGTTTTTT.

The V call is TRBV6-5, the J call TRBJ1-6; no clear D gene. The CDR3 sequence is 13 residues long. The ends were cut back, 7 bases at V and 10 bases at J, with 14 bases in the middle. CDR1 and CDR2 (germline): MNHEY, SVGAGI. Here the CDR3 reads CASILISNSPLHF. CDR3 DNA: TGTGCCAGCATCCTAATCAGTAACTCACCCCTCCACTTT.

CDR3 in DNA: TGTGCCAGCAGCGTAGTTCAGCCCCAGCATTTT. Amino acids: CASSVVQPQHF. This chain joins TRBV9 and TRBJ1-5; D not certain. The CDR3 loop spans 11 amino acids. Germline V gene lookup returns CDR1 SGDLS and CDR2 YYNGEE. The V end was cut by 0 bases, the J end by 6 bases, with 1 base between.

The genes are TRBV5-6 and TRBJ2-1; 8 nucleotides agree with TRBD2. V was pared by 4 bases and J by 5 bases, with 8 bases of the junction left unmatched. This CDR3 spans 15 amino acids. The germline CDR1 and CDR2 sequences are SGHDT and YYEEEE. CDR3 sequence: CASSLLTSANNEQFF. In nucleotides, the CDR3 is TGTGCCAGCAGCCTGCTGACTAGCGCCAACAATGAGCAGTTCTTC.

The V and J genes are TRBV3-1 (or the pseudogene TRBV3-2) and TRBJ2-2, with D possibly TRBD1 on 6 matching bases. CDR1 and CDR2 (germline): LGHDT, YNNKEL (reference sequence). The CDR3 is made up of 14 amino acids. Trimming took off 8 bases at V and 2 bases at J, with 12 bases between the two ends. CDR3 in amino acids: CASRRDTNTGELFF. CDR3 sequence (DNA): TGTGCCAGCCGTCGGGACACTAACACCGGGGAGCTGTTTTTT.

The chain couples TRBV7-8 to TRBJ1-4; D is perhaps TRBD1 (5 bases). Germline V lookup: CDR1 SGHVS, CDR2 FQNEAQ. The CDR3 spans 15 residues. Trimming shortened V by 3 bases and J by 5 bases, and 13 bases separated the two germline ends. CDR3 coding DNA: TGTGCCAGCAGCTTTGACGGGGCTTCGAATGAAAAACTGTTTTTT. Protein product: CASSFDGASNEKLFF.